A selection of T cell receptor beta chains follows, all from one sample in a study of blood T cell repertoires in COVID-19. Profiling relied on immunoSEQ multiplex PCR, and the TCRdb table lists in-frame clones only, not all of them. The data contain about 330,000 clones, around 87% of them singletons. Sequenced sample: PBMCs or T cells enriched from blood (not recorded which). Receptors originate from a woman aged 30 to 39 who had recovered from COVID-19. Both conserved end residues are part of each CDR3. The D gene is left open where the match is weak. Clone size is not always given. Where it is, it says once, few, many or a class for expanded clones.

j_gene,d_gene,abundance,v_gene,CDR3aa,CDR3nt
TRBJ2-4,-,-,TRBV6-5,CASSRENIQYF,TGTGCCAGCAGTCGAGAAAACATTCAGTACTTC
TRBJ1-1,-,-,TRBV2,CASSTGQLLKAFF,TGTGCCAGCAGTACAGGACAGCTATTGAAAGCTTTCTTT
TRBJ2-2,TRBD1,many,TRBV10-1,CASSTGETGELFF,TGCGCCAGCAGTACAGGGGAGACCGGGGAGCTGTTTTTT
TRBJ2-2,TRBD2,-,TRBV28,CASSSLTGGTGELFF,TGTGCCAGCAGTTCGTTGACGGGGGGAACCGGGGAGCTGTTTTTT
TRBJ1-1,TRBD1,-,TRBV9,CASSVTGDMNTEAFF,TGTGCCAGCAGCGTTACAGGGGATATGAACACTGAAGCTTTCTTT
TRBJ2-4,-,-,TRBV19,CASNRGGTATNIQYF,TGTGCCAGTAACCGGGGGGGGACAGCTACAAACATTCAGTACTTC
TRBJ2-3,-,-,TRBV5-1,CASSLGQFGTDTQYF,TGCGCCAGCAGCTTGGGACAATTTGGGACAGATACGCAGTATTTT
TRBJ2-2,TRBD1,-,TRBV3-1/TRBV3-2,CASSQDNQGASTGELFF,TGTGCCAGCAGCCAAGATAACCAGGGGGCAAGCACCGGGGAGCTGTTTTTT
TRBJ2-5,-,-,TRBV5-6,CASSYPQSVGEEGQETQYF,TGTGCCAGCAGCTACCCTCAGTCGGTTGGGGAGGAGGGTCAAGAGACCCAGTACTTC
TRBJ1-2,TRBD1,few,TRBV7-9,CASSQHRGVGSDYGYTF,TGTGCCAGCAGCCAGCACAGGGGGGTAGGGTCAGACTATGGCTACACCTTC
TRBJ2-1,TRBD2,once,TRBV9,CASSPVGRRGANNEQFF,TGTGCCAGCAGCCCCGTCGGTAGGCGGGGGGCTAACAATGAGCAGTTCTTC
TRBJ2-2,-,-,TRBV14,CASSLSRVGELFF,TGTGCCAGCAGCCTAAGTCGGGTGGGGGAGCTGTTTTTT
TRBJ2-2,-,-,TRBV7-2,CASSLDRVTGELFF,TGTGCCAGCAGCTTAGATCGGGTCACCGGGGAGCTGTTTTTT
TRBJ1-3,-,-,TRBV30,CAWGGGGGNTIYF,TGTGCCTGGGGAGGGGGAGGAGGAAACACCATATATTTT
TRBJ2-3,-,once,TRBV6-2/TRBV6-3,CASSSPKRGTDTQYF,TGTGCCAGCAGTTCCCCAAAGCGGGGCACAGATACGCAGTATTTT
TRBJ1-4,-,-,TRBV29-1,CSVPPAGELFF,TGCAGCGTTCCCCCGGCCGGGGAACTGTTTTTT
TRBJ1-1,-,-,TRBV5-4,CASSLLGGNTEAFF,TGTGCCAGCAGCTTGCTGGGGGGGAACACTGAAGCTTTCTTT
TRBJ2-7,-,few,TRBV19,CASSIVQGDLYEQYF,TGTGCCAGTAGTATAGTACAGGGTGATCTCTACGAGCAGTACTTC
TRBJ1-3,-,once,TRBV19,CASIYRAGSENTIYF,TGTGCCAGTATCTATAGAGCGGGATCAGAAAACACCATATATTTT
TRBJ2-5,TRBD1,-,TRBV7-3,CASSLWGRQGAQETQYF,TGTGCCAGCAGCTTATGGGGGCGACAGGGGGCCCAAGAGACCCAGTACTTC
TRBJ2-1,-,-,TRBV2,CASSEVGGVVMNEQFF,TGTGCCAGCAGTGAAGTCGGAGGGGTGGTAATGAATGAGCAGTTCTTC
TRBJ2-1,TRBD2,-,TRBV2,CASSPRGLAFEQFF,TGTGCCAGCAGCCCGAGGGGACTAGCTTTTGAGCAGTTCTTC
TRBJ2-2,-,-,TRBV4-3,CASSQHPGVETGELFF,TGCGCCAGCAGCCAACATCCGGGAGTGGAGACCGGGGAGCTGTTTTTT
TRBJ1-2,-,-,TRBV6-1,CASSDEQGRQVF,TGTGCCAGCAGTGACGAACAAGGCAGACAGGTCTTC
TRBJ2-1,-,-,TRBV27,CASSRGPNEQFF,TGTGCCAGCAGTCGCGGTCCGAATGAGCAGTTCTTC
TRBJ1-1,-,few,TRBV7-9,CASSPPSGPGDTEAFF,TGTGCCAGCAGTCCTCCGTCGGGCCCCGGGGACACTGAAGCTTTCTTT
TRBJ2-7,TRBD2,once,TRBV27,CASSLSGLAGTYEQYF,TGTGCCAGCAGTTTATCTGGACTAGCGGGGACCTACGAGCAGTACTTC